The subject of this entry is one T cell receptor beta chain. This clone was seen a single time. It has no known antigen specificity. There are no base qualities to consult, and no much larger clone falls within one base. The data belong to a study of blood T cell repertoires in COVID-19 (dated by TCRdb to the early 2020s). Turning to the overall study: Samples covering the acute and convalescent phases of COVID-19 were provided by collaborators in the United States, Italy and Spain. The material from the prospective study consisted of cDNA or gDNA derived from T cells, B-cell-depleted T cells, or PBMCs. The dataset comprised deeply sampled blood TCRbeta repertoires from subjects exposed to, actively infected with, or recovered from COVID-19. The repertoires were released in a freely available public database intended as a resource for research on the immune response to SARS-CoV-2. Samples came from the ongoing ImmuneRACE study (first 160 participants) plus 1,254 subjects from 6 global collaborators. The sample metadata nearly always contained a de-identified subject ID, COVID-19 status, age in years and sex. HLA class I and class II types, where available, came from metadata supplied by the sample provider rather than from assay-based typing. What the authors observed across the whole study: The amount of clinical and demographic metadata varied by source and participant and was provided uncurated.

TCRbeta CDR3 regions were amplified from genomic DNA using the immunoSEQ Assay, a bias-controlled multiplex PCR. As for the original processing: The number of nucleated cells in each sample was estimated by amplification of reference gene primers within the assay. To quantify the absolute abundance of each unique TCRbeta CDR3 rearrangement, sequence reads were collapsed and filtered. For each sample, productive Simpson clonality was calculated as the square root of Simpson's diversity index across productive rearrangements. TCRdb stores this immuneACCESS table with in-frame sequences only. Part of the clones is absent; in the studies checked, under half of the shortfall reflects unresolved V genes, and no reason is known for the rest. Clonal size and the V and J genes are those of that table, whereas D and trimming came from the DNA. This sample is represented by 230,000 or so clones; about four fifths of them were singletons. In total, the top ten clones hold 3.4% of the sample.

Taken from the germline V gene (reference sequence), the CDR1 and CDR2 loops are MNHEY and SMNVEV. V and J lose 6 bases and 4 bases, and a span of 19 bases separates them. From the cysteine through the phenylalanine, the CDR3 covers 16 amino acids. The only DNA kept is the CDR3, 48 bases in frame from the first base. Enrolling through a virtual design, the prospective study's participants ranged in age from roughly 18 to 100 years and lived across around 25 United States geographic areas. Cohort assignment in the prospective study relied on participant-reported clinical history from a screening survey and a study questionnaire. Recovered participants in ImmuneRACE Cohort 3 were defined by two consecutive negative NP/OP PCR tests, clearance by a healthcare professional, or resolution of symptoms. Mobile phlebotomists in the prospective study collected whole blood, serum and a nasopharyngeal or oropharyngeal swab from every participant. Additional blood draws and questionnaires over an approximately 2-month period could optionally be provided by prospective study participants. Prospective study blood samples were shipped either frozen or at room temperature before DNA extraction.

This sequence was found in a man aged 45 to 65 who had recovered from COVID-19. The rearranged segments are TRBV27 and TRBJ2-1; TRBD2 is a weak D gene call, 7 bases matching. Source material: PBMCs or T cells enriched from blood (not recorded which). The nucleotide sequence is given as TGTGCCAGCAGCCCGCAGGGGAGGGCCTTGTACAATGAGCAGTTCTTC. Translated, this is CASSPQGRALYNEQFF.